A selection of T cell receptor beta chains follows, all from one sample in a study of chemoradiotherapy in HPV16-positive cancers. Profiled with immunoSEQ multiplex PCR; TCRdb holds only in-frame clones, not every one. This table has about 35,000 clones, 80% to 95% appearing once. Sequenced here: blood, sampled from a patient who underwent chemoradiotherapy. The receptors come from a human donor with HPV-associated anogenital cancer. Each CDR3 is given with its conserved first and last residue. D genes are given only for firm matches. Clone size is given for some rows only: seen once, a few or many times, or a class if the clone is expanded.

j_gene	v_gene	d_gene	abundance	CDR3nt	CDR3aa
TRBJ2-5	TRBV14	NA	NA	TGTGCCAGCAGCCGCCTGGGAGCCGAAGAGACCCAGTACTTC	CASSRLGAEETQYF
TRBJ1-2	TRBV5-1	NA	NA	TGCGCCAGCAGCTTGACGGTATCCGGCGGCTACACCTTC	CASSLTVSGGYTF
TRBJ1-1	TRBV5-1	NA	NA	TGCGCCAGCAGCTTCACGATGAACACTGAAGCTTTCTTT	CASSFTMNTEAFF
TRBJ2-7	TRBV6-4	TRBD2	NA	TGTGCCAGCAGTGAAAGCGGGGGCCGATCGGAGCAGTACTTC	CASSESGGRSEQYF
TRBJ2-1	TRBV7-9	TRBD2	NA	TGTGCCAGCAGCTTTCCTAGCGGGGGGACCCTACCGACCAATGAGCAGTTCTTC	CASSFPSGGTLPTNEQFF
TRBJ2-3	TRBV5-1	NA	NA	TGCGCCAGCAGCCCCCAGTTGGCCGAACGCACAGATACGCAGTATTTT	CASSPQLAERTDTQYF
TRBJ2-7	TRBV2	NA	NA	TGTGCCAGCAGTGGGATAATAAAAAGCTACGAGCAGTACTTC	CASSGIIKSYEQYF
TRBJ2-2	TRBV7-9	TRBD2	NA	TGTGCCAGCAGCCGATTAGTGACGAGTAGCGGGGGTCTCACCGGGGAGCTGTTTTTT	CASSRLVTSSGGLTGELFF
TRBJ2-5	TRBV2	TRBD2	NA	TGTGCCAGCAGCGGATTCACTAGCGGGTTACAAGAGACCCAGTACTTC	CASSGFTSGLQETQYF
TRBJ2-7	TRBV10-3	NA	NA	TGTGCCATCAGTGATCGCAGGGCCCGAGACGAGCAGTACTTC	CAISDRRARDEQYF
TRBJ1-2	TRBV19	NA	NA	TGTGCCAGTAGTGCTGGGACGGGCTATGGCTACACCTTC	CASSAGTGYGYTF
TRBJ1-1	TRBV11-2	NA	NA	TGTGCCAGCAGCTTAAAAAGGAACACTGAAGCTTTCTTT	CASSLKRNTEAFF
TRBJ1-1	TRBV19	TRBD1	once	TGTGCCAGTATAACGACCGGGACAGGGGGCATCACTGAAGCTTTCTTT	CASITTGTGGITEAFF
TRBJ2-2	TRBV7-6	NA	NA	TGTGCCAGCAGCACGGGAGAGTTCGGGGAGCTGTTTTTT	CASSTGEFGELFF
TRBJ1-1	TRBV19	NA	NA	TGTGCCAGTAGTGTCAGGGGCGGGGTGAACACTGAAGCTTTCTTT	CASSVRGGVNTEAFF
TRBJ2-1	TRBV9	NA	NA	TGTGCCAGCAGCTCCACGTGGGACGCGGAATACAATGAGCAGTTCTTC	CASSSTWDAEYNEQFF
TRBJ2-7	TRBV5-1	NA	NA	TGCGCCAGCAGCTGGGACATCTCCTCCTACGAGCAGTACTTC	CASSWDISSYEQYF
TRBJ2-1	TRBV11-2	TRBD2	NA	TGTGCCAGCAGCACCATAGCGGGGGCTTACAATGAGCAGTTCTTC	CASSTIAGAYNEQFF
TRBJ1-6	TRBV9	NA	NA	TGTGCCAGCAGCCCGAGGGGAAGCTCCTATAATTCACCCCTCCACTTT	CASSPRGSSYNSPLHF
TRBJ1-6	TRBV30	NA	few	TGTGCCTGGATCCTGGGAGGGTATAATTCACCCCTCCACTTT	CAWILGGYNSPLHF
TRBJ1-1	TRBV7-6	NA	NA	TGTGCCAGCAGCTCCTGGGGGGGGGACACTGAAGCTTTCTTT	CASSSWGGDTEAFF
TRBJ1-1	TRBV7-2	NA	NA	TGTGCCAGCACCTTCCCCAACCGGGAAGGGAACACTGAAGCTTTCTTT	CASTFPNREGNTEAFF
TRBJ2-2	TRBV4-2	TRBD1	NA	TGTGCCAGCAGCCAATTGACAGGGGCCACCGGGGAGCTGTTTTTT	CASSQLTGATGELFF
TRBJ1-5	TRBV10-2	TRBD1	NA	TGCGCCAGCAGGACAGGGAGGGAGAATCAGCCCCAGCATTTT	CASRTGRENQPQHF
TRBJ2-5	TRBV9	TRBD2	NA	TGTGCCAGCAGCGTAGCCCCACAGCGGGGGGCTGAAGAGACCCAGTACTTC	CASSVAPQRGAEETQYF
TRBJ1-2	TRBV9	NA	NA	TGTGCCAGTGGGACCGAAATTTATGGCTACACCTTC	CASGTEIYGYTF
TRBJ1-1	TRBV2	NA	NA	TGTGCCAGCAGGGCCCGGGTGATGAACACTGAAGCTTTCTTT	CASRARVMNTEAFF
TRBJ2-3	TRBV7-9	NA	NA	TGTGCCGGGGGGGGCGGCCCTAGCACAGATACGCAGTATTTT	CAGGGGPSTDTQYF
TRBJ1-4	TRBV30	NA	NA	TGTGCCTGGGATCTAGCCAATGAAAAACTGTTTTTT	CAWDLANEKLFF
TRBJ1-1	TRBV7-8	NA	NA	TGTGCCAGCAGCTCCCAGGTCGGAGGGGCAGGGAACACTGAAGCTTTCTTT	CASSSQVGGAGNTEAFF
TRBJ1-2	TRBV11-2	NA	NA	TGTGCCAGCAGCCCCGGACCCAGCTACACCTTC	CASSPGPSYTF
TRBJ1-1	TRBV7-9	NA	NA	TGTGCCAGCAGCCCAAGGGGGGGAATCGCTGAAGCTTTCTTT	CASSPRGGIAEAFF
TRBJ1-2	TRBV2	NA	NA	TGTGCCAGCAGTGGTGAGGCAGTAAGCCCTTTCTCTAACTATGGCTACACCTTC	CASSGEAVSPFSNYGYTF
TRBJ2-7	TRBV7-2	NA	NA	TGTGCCAGCAGCTTAGCGGGGACACAGGCCTACGAGCAGTACTTC	CASSLAGTQAYEQYF
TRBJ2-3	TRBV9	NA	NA	TGTGCCAGCAGCGTATCCGGGGGGCCCGATACGCAGTATTTT	CASSVSGGPDTQYF
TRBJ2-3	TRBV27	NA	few	TGTGCCAGCAGCGCAGGGGGGGGACCTAGCACAGATACGCAGTATTTT	CASSAGGGPSTDTQYF
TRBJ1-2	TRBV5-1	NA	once	TGCGCCAGCAGCCTCGCTCCGGGTAACTATGGCTACACCTTC	CASSLAPGNYGYTF
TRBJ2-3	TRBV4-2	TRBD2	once	TGTGCCAGCAGCTTTAGCGGGGGTAACACAGATACGCAGTATTTT	CASSFSGGNTDTQYF
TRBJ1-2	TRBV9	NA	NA	TGTGCCAGCACCAGGTTGACGGCTAACTATGGCTACACCTTC	CASTRLTANYGYTF
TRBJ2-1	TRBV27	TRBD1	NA	TGTGCCAGCACCACCACGGGACAGGGGGCCTACAATGAGCAGTTCTTC	CASTTTGQGAYNEQFF
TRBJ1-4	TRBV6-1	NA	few	TGTGCCAGCACCTTTACACCGACCAATGAAAAACTGTTTTTT	CASTFTPTNEKLFF
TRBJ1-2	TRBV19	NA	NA	TGTGCCAGTAGTAAAGAGCGGGCGAACTATGGCTACACCTTC	CASSKERANYGYTF
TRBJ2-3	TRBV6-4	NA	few	TGTGCCAGCAGTGCTCAGGAGGCAGCAGATACGCAGTATTTT	CASSAQEAADTQYF
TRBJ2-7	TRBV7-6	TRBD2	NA	TGTGCCAGCAGCCTCGGACTAGCGGGGGCCCCCCTCGAGCAGTACTTC	CASSLGLAGAPLEQYF
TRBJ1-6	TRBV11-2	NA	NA	TGTGCCAGCAGCTTAGCAAGGGGAAATAATTCACCCCTCCACTTT	CASSLARGNNSPLHF
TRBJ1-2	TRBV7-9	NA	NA	TGTGCCAGCAGCTTAGCCCCTGGACGGCATAACTATGGCTACACCTTC	CASSLAPGRHNYGYTF
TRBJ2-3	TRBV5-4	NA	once	TGTGCCAGCAGCGGGCCCAACAAAGCCGGCACAGATACGCAGTATTTT	CASSGPNKAGTDTQYF
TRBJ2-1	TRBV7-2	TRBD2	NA	TGTGCCAGCAGCATCGGGGCTAGCGGGTGGAATGAGCAGTTCTTC	CASSIGASGWNEQFF
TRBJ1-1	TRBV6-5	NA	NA	TGTGCCAGCAGTTTTCGGAGGATGACGGGTGAAGCTTTCTTT	CASSFRRMTGEAFF
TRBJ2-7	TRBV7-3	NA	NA	TGTGCCAGCAGCTTAAACAGGGTGAGATCCTACGAGCAGTACTTC	CASSLNRVRSYEQYF
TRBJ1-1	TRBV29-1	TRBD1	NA	TGCAGCGTTGAGGAGTCCGGGACAGGGGGCTTTAACACTGAAGCTTTCTTT	CSVEESGTGGFNTEAFF
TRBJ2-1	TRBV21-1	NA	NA	TGTGCCAGCAGCAAAAGGGGAAGGGCCCCTCGGTTCTTC	CASSKRGRAPRFF
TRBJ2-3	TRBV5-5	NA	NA	TGTGCCAGCAGCTATCGACATCGGCTCGCAGATACGCAGTATTTT	CASSYRHRLADTQYF